Listed below are T cell receptor beta chains from one sample, sequenced in a study of cytomegalovirus exposure and HLA in healthy donors. Here immunoSEQ multiplex PCR was the method, and the copy in TCRdb shows in-frame clones only, minus some. The sample yields over 100,000 clones, about a tenth seen once. The sample was PBMCs. The receptors shown here come from a man aged 35 to 55 in good health and CMV-seropositive. Each CDR3 is given with its conserved first and last residue. D genes are given only for firm matches. Not all rows give a size; the values are once, few, many and, for expanded clones, a class.

D gene	clone size	V gene	J gene	CDR3 protein	CDR3 DNA
NA	NA	TRBV25-1	TRBJ2-7	CASSPTGAYEQYF	TGTGCCAGCAGTCCCACAGGAGCCTACGAGCAGTACTTC
TRBD2	few	TRBV9	TRBJ2-2	CASSGTELAGAGELFF	TGTGCCAGCAGCGGAACGGAACTAGCGGGAGCCGGGGAGCTGTTTTTT
NA	few	TRBV9	TRBJ2-3	CASSSGDTQYF	TGTGCCAGCAGCTCAGGGGATACGCAGTATTTT
TRBD2	NA	TRBV7-9	TRBJ2-1	CASSERAGGPNEQFF	TGTGCCAGCAGCGAACGAGCGGGAGGGCCGAATGAGCAGTTCTTC
NA	NA	TRBV6-1	TRBJ2-2	CASSFFTGELFF	TGTGCCAGCAGTTTCTTTACCGGGGAGCTGTTTTTT
NA	few	TRBV6-6	TRBJ2-7	CASSQQGYEQYF	TGTGCCAGCAGTCAACAGGGCTACGAGCAGTACTTC
TRBD1	few	TRBV2	TRBJ2-2	CATQGAWTGELFF	TGTGCCACCCAGGGGGCATGGACCGGGGAGCTGTTTTTT
TRBD2	NA	TRBV12-5	TRBJ2-1	CASGLFRWTSGFGGSSYNEQFF	TGTGCTAGTGGTTTGTTCCGATGGACTAGCGGGTTCGGAGGTAGTTCCTACAATGAGCAGTTCTTC
TRBD2	few	TRBV7-7	TRBJ2-1	CASSKNPTSGRSPYNEQFF	TGTGCTAGCAGCAAAAACCCGACTAGCGGGAGGTCACCCTACAATGAGCAGTTCTTC
TRBD1	few	TRBV6-1	TRBJ1-1	CASRLGQGYTEAFF	TGTGCCAGCAGGCTCGGACAGGGGTACACTGAAGCTTTCTTT
NA	few	TRBV30	TRBJ2-1	CAWTWEKRINNEQFF	TGTGCCTGGACCTGGGAGAAGCGGATAAACAATGAGCAGTTCTTC
TRBD1	few	TRBV6-1	TRBJ1-1	CASSDFYRGMNTEAFF	TGTGCCAGCAGTGATTTCTACAGGGGGATGAACACTGAAGCTTTCTTT
NA	few	TRBV7-8	TRBJ2-3	CASSFWGENTDTQYF	TGTGCCAGCAGCTTCTGGGGGGAAAACACAGATACGCAGTATTTT
TRBD1	few	TRBV4-2	TRBJ1-1	CASSSGTGGHMSTEAFF	TGTGCCAGCAGCTCGGGGACAGGGGGGCACATGAGCACTGAAGCTTTCTTT
NA	NA	TRBV4-1	TRBJ2-5	CASSHGWGSMETQYF	TGCGCCAGCAGCCATGGTTGGGGCTCGATGGAGACCCAGTACTTC
TRBD1	NA	TRBV27	TRBJ2-1	CASSRTGPSYNEQFF	TGTGCCAGCAGTAGGACAGGACCCTCCTACAATGAGCAGTTCTTC
NA	few	TRBV28	TRBJ2-1	CASSHDSGAASQFF	TGTGCCAGCAGCCACGATTCAGGGGCAGCGTCGCAGTTCTTC
TRBD1	few	TRBV7-2	TRBJ1-4	CASSLGGTGKGKLFF	TGTGCCAGCAGCTTAGGTGGGACAGGGAAGGGAAAACTGTTTTTT
TRBD2	NA	TRBV29-1	TRBJ2-1	CSVLLAGYNEQFF	TGCAGCGTTTTACTAGCGGGGTACAATGAGCAGTTCTTC
TRBD2	NA	TRBV5-1	TRBJ2-5	CASSSGAGRRETQYF	TGCGCCAGCAGCTCCGGAGCGGGACGGCGGGAGACCCAGTACTTC
NA	NA	TRBV2	TRBJ1-1	CASSRQNTEAFF	TGTGCCAGCAGTCGACAGAACACTGAAGCTTTCTTT
NA	few	TRBV30	TRBJ2-1	CAWSVPAGEQFF	TGTGCCTGGAGTGTACCTGCAGGAGAGCAGTTCTTC
NA	NA	TRBV7-9	TRBJ2-7	CASSLVERGQEQYF	TGTGCCAGCAGCTTAGTAGAGAGGGGACAAGAGCAGTACTTC
NA	few	TRBV5-8	TRBJ2-3	CASSPGLPNTQYF	TGTGCCAGCAGCCCAGGACTACCAAATACGCAGTATTTT
NA	few	TRBV7-7	TRBJ1-5	CASSHGSGNQPQHF	TGTGCTAGCAGCCACGGTTCGGGTAATCAGCCCCAGCATTTT
NA	few	TRBV30	TRBJ2-7	CAWSRWGGAPPYEQYF	TGTGCCTGGAGTCGGTGGGGGGGCGCCCCCCCCTACGAGCAGTACTTC
NA	few	TRBV5-1	TRBJ2-5	CASSLEGLPQETQYF	TGCGCCAGCAGCTTGGAAGGACTTCCACAAGAGACCCAGTACTTC
NA	NA	TRBV7-2	TRBJ2-3	CASSLLPGVDTQYF	TGTGCCAGCAGCTTGCTGCCAGGGGTGGATACGCAGTATTTT
TRBD2	NA	TRBV4-1	TRBJ2-2	CASSIAGGAGSGELFF	TGCGCCAGCAGTATAGCGGGAGGGGCAGGATCCGGGGAGCTGTTTTTT
NA	NA	TRBV6-6	TRBJ2-2	CASSYLAGLTGELFF	TGTGCCAGCAGTTACTTGGCAGGGCTCACCGGGGAGCTGTTTTTT
NA	few	TRBV12-5	TRBJ1-1	CASGAGQMNTEAFF	TGTGCTAGTGGTGCCGGACAGATGAACACTGAAGCTTTCTTT
TRBD2	few	TRBV5-1	TRBJ2-7	CASSPSGTSGSPTYEQYF	TGCGCCAGCTCCCCATCCGGGACTAGCGGGAGTCCCACCTACGAGCAGTACTTC
NA	NA	TRBV2	TRBJ2-7	CASTFPYVRGGEQYF	TGTGCCAGCACCTTCCCTTATGTGAGGGGGGGAGAGCAGTACTTC
TRBD1	NA	TRBV6-1	TRBJ1-1	CASSGQVNTEAFF	TGTGCCAGCAGCGGACAGGTGAACACTGAAGCTTTCTTT
TRBD2	few	TRBV7-9	TRBJ2-1	CASRTGTSGNEQFF	TGTGCCAGCCGGACCGGGACTAGCGGGAATGAGCAGTTCTTC
TRBD2	few	TRBV5-1	TRBJ2-3	CASSWGAAGDRDTQYF	TGCGCCAGCAGCTGGGGGGCAGCGGGAGATCGGGATACGCAGTATTTT
TRBD1	medium-sized	TRBV5-1	TRBJ1-1	CASRWTGSNTEAFF	TGCGCCAGCAGGTGGACAGGGTCGAACACTGAAGCTTTCTTT
TRBD1	few	TRBV2	TRBJ2-2	CASSNQGVNTGELFF	TGTGCCAGCAGTAATCAGGGGGTAAACACCGGGGAGCTGTTTTTT
NA	NA	TRBV27	TRBJ2-1	CASSLSPGLARTYEQFF	TGTGCCAGCAGTTTATCCCCCGGGCTAGCCCGTACGTATGAGCAGTTCTTC
NA	few	TRBV2	TRBJ2-2	CASRGGAALGELFF	TGTGCCAGCAGGGGGGGAGCGGCCTTGGGGGAGCTGTTTTTT
TRBD1	NA	TRBV14	TRBJ1-4	CASSRWDRGNEKLFF	TGTGCCAGCAGCCGATGGGACAGAGGGAATGAAAAACTGTTTTTT
TRBD1	NA	TRBV19	TRBJ1-2	CASSIYHRGRDYGYTF	TGTGCCAGTAGTATCTATCACAGGGGGCGGGACTATGGCTACACCTTC
NA	NA	TRBV5-4	TRBJ2-3	CASWVGSVGDTQYF	TGTGCCAGCTGGGTGGGTAGCGTCGGAGATACGCAGTATTTT
TRBD1	few	TRBV29-1	TRBJ2-1	CSSSGGRTYNEQFF	TGCAGTTCGTCAGGGGGCCGGACCTACAATGAGCAGTTCTTC
NA	few	TRBV5-8	TRBJ2-7	CASSFFQGSGEQYF	TGTGCCAGCAGCTTTTTCCAGGGGAGTGGCGAGCAGTACTTC
TRBD1	NA	TRBV2	TRBJ1-1	CASSSTGGTEAFF	TGTGCCAGCAGTTCGACAGGGGGGACTGAAGCTTTCTTT
TRBD1	few	TRBV5-5	TRBJ2-7	CASSSDRGRYEQYF	TGTGCCAGCAGCTCCGACAGGGGTAGGTACGAGCAGTACTTC
NA	NA	TRBV20-1	TRBJ2-7	CSARGHDEQYF	TGCAGTGCTAGGGGACATGACGAGCAGTACTTC
NA	NA	TRBV27	TRBJ1-1	CASASVGTEAFF	TGTGCCAGCGCCAGCGTGGGCACTGAAGCTTTCTTT
NA	few	TRBV28	TRBJ1-5	CASRPPPASNQPQHF	TGTGCCAGCAGACCCCCGCCAGCGTCCAATCAGCCCCAGCATTTT
TRBD1	few	TRBV27	TRBJ2-1	CASSLPGQGNEQFF	TGTGCCAGCAGTCTTCCGGGACAGGGAAATGAGCAGTTCTTC
TRBD1	NA	TRBV7-9	TRBJ1-5	CASSPRTGLSNQPQHF	TGTGCCAGCAGCCCACGGACAGGACTTAGCAATCAGCCCCAGCATTTT
NA	few	TRBV6-1	TRBJ2-3	CASSEIQEGTQYF	TGTGCCAGCAGTGAGATTCAGGAGGGTACGCAGTATTTT
TRBD1	NA	TRBV7-3	TRBJ1-5	CASSLSGDRVFQPQHF	TGTGCCAGCAGCTTAAGTGGGGACAGGGTATTTCAGCCCCAGCATTTT
NA	NA	TRBV4-2	TRBJ1-1	CASSPGVWEDTEAFF	TGTGCCAGCAGCCCGGGTGTATGGGAGGACACTGAAGCTTTCTTT